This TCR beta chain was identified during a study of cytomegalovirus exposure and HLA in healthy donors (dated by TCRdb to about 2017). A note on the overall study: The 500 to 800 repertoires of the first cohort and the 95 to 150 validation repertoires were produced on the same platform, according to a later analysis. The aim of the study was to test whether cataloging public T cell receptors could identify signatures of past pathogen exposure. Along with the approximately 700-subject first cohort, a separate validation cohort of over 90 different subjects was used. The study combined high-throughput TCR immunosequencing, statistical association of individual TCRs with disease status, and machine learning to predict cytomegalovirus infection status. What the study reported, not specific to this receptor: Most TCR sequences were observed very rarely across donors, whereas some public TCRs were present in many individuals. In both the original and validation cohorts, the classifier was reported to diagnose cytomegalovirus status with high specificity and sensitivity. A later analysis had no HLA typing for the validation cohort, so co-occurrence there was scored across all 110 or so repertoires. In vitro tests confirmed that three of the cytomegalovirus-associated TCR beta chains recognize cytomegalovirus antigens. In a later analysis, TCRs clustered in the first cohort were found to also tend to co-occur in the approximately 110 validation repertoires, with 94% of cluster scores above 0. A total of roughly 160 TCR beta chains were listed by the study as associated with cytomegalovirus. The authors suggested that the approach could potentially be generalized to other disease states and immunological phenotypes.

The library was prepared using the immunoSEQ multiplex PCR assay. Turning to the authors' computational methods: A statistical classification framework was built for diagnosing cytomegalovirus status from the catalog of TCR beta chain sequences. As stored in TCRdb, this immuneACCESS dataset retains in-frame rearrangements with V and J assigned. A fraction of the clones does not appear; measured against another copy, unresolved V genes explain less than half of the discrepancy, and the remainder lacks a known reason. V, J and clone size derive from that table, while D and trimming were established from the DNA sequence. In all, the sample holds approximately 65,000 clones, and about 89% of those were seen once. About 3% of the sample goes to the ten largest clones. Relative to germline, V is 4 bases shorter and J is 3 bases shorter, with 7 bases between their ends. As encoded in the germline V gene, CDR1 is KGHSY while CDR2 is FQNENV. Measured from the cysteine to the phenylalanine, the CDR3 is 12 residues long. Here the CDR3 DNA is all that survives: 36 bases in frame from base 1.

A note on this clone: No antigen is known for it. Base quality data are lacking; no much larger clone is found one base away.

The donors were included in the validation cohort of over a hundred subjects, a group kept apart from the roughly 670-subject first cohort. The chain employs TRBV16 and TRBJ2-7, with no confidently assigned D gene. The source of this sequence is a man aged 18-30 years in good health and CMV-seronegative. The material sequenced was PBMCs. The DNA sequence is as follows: TGTGCCAGCAGCCCACTCGGCTACGAGCAGTACTTC. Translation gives CASSPLGYEQYF.